The 19 T cell receptor beta chains in this list originate from one sample, sequenced in a study of blood T cell repertoires in COVID-19. Assay: immunoSEQ multiplex PCR; the TCRdb copy retains only in-frame clones and omits some. Of about 100,000 clones in the sample, 80% to 95% were seen once. Sequencing was carried out using peripheral blood. The receptor source for this set is a man aged 65 to 85 with acute or convalescent COVID-19.

The chain is built from TRBV10-3 and TRBJ1-1; TRBD1 matches at 11 bases. Per germline, CDR1 ENHRY and CDR2 SYGVKD. The V gene end was trimmed by 6 bases and the J gene end by 5 bases; junction bases not matched to a gene: 14. CDR3 length: 17 residues. CDR3 loop: CAISFKPIGDRGTEAFF. As DNA, the CDR3 is TGTGCCATCAGCTTCAAACCCATCGGGGACAGGGGGACTGAAGCTTTCTTT.

This rearrangement joins TRBV24-1 to TRBJ2-4; 9 nucleotides line up with TRBD1. V lost 3 bases and J lost 7; bases outside the gene matches: 6. There are 15 residues in the CDR3. The germline gives CDR1 KGHDR, CDR2 SFDVKD. DNA for the CDR3: TGTGCCACCAGTGATCTCCGGGACAGGGCTAACATTCAGTACTTC. Translation: CATSDLRDRANIQYF.

V usage is TRBV12-5 and J usage is TRBJ1-6; possibly TRBD1 for D (6 bases). Germline assignment: CDR1 LGHNT and CDR2 FRNRAP. With 3 bases removed from V and 8 bases from J, the gap between germline ends came to 23 bases. The CDR3 runs 18 residues. The CDR3 loop is CASGLRAGNRDKDSPLHF. The CDR3 DNA reads as TGTGCTAGTGGTTTAAGAGCCGGGAACAGGGATAAAGATTCACCCCTCCACTTT.

This rearrangement joins TRBV9 to TRBJ2-1, with a weak D call TRBD2 (6 bases). The CDR3 spans 15 residues. Germline CDR1 and CDR2: SGDLS and YYNGEE. V gave up 4 bases and J gave up 4 bases, with 15 bases separating them. CDR3 sequence reads: CASSPGTGGYNEQFF. The CDR3, as DNA: TGTGCCAGCAGCCCCGGGACTGGTGGATACAATGAGCAGTTCTTC.

J is TRBJ1-1 and V is TRBV5-1, with D perhaps matching TRBD1 (6 bases). The germline V and J ends were trimmed by 0 bases and 6 bases, with 12 bases remaining between them. Germline loops: CDR1 SGHRS, CDR2 YFSETQ. The CDR3 loop spans 14 amino acids. The CDR3: CASSLVSGVSEAFF. In nucleotides, the CDR3 is TGCGCCAGCAGCTTGGTATCAGGGGTTTCTGAAGCTTTCTTT.

The chain has TRBV12-5 and TRBJ2-5; D is unresolved. The germline CDR1 and CDR2 sequences are LGHNT and FRNRAP. The CDR3 has 15 amino acids. The V end was cut by 2 bases, the J end by 0 bases, with 10 bases between. The CDR3 sequence: CASGLSPTDQETQYF. The CDR3 DNA reads TGTGCTAGTGGTTTGTCCCCTACGGACCAAGAGACCCAGTACTTC.

The V gene is TRBV6-5, the J gene TRBJ2-7; the D gene is possibly TRBD1 (8 bases). CDR3 length equals 15 residues. The germline V gene has CDR1 MNHEY and CDR2 SVGAGI. The V gene lost 1 base and the J gene lost 2 bases, with 12 bases spanning the gap. The CDR3 loop is CASSYLQGGTYEQYF. The CDR3 bases are TGTGCCAGCAGTTACTTACAGGGGGGGACCTACGAGCAGTACTTC.

This clone was recorded once. V usage is TRBV5-4 and J usage is TRBJ2-1, with no clear D. CDR3 length: 15 amino acids. Trimming removed 0 bases at V and 0 bases at J, with 7 bases between. The germline V gene has CDR1 SGHNT and CDR2 YYREEE (reference sequence). CDR3 region: CASSLDTPSYNEQFF. The CDR3 DNA follows: TGTGCCAGCAGCTTGGACACCCCCTCCTACAATGAGCAGTTCTTC.

This chain joins TRBV5-6 and TRBJ2-1, with 10 bases matching TRBD1. This CDR3 has 15 amino acids. Trimming took 4 bases from V and 8 from J; bases not matched to a gene: 9. Germline assignment: CDR1 SGHDT and CDR2 YYEEEE. DNA for the CDR3: TGTGCCAGCAGCCCGGGACAGGGGAAATACTATGAGCAGTTCTTC. It is translated as CASSPGQGKYYEQFF.

This CDR3 is CAWSLSPFTAGGGGQPQHF. The CDR3 DNA is TGTGCCTGGAGTCTCTCCCCCTTCACCGCAGGGGGCGGCGGTCAGCCCCAGCATTTT. This chain uses TRBV30 with TRBJ1-5, with 8 bases fitting TRBD1. V lost 2 bases, J lost 6 bases, and 21 bases stayed unmatched. The CDR3 extends over 19 amino acids. The germline V gene has CDR1 GTSNPN and CDR2 SVGIG (reference sequence).

The V call is TRBV6-5, the J call TRBJ1-2, with D possibly TRBD1 on 6 matching bases. The CDR3 extends over 13 amino acids. V was shortened by 6 bases and J by 4 bases, with 12 bases between the two germline ends. Germline assignment: CDR1 MNHEY and CDR2 SVGAGI. The CDR3 is CASRQTGSYGYTF. The CDR3 DNA reads as TGTGCCAGCAGACAAACAGGGTCCTATGGCTACACCTTC.

This clone was picked up one time. The chain combines TRBV3-1 (or the pseudogene TRBV3-2) with TRBJ2-5; TRBD2 matches at 9 bases. This CDR3 has 14 residues. Germline CDR1 LGHDT, CDR2 YNNKEL (reference sequence). Losses at the gene ends were 1 base for V and 5 bases for J; bases not matched to a gene: 2. The CDR3 is CASSQALAGETQYF. CDR3 bases: TGTGCCAGCAGCCAAGCCCTAGCGGGGGAGACCCAGTACTTC.

J is TRBJ2-1 and V is TRBV27, with 9 bases lining up with TRBD1. There are 15 residues in the CDR3. Germline V CDR1 and CDR2: MNHEY, SMNVEV (reference sequence). J lost 9 bases, V lost 3 bases, and 9 bases had no gene match. This CDR3 is CASSFGGTGWGEQFF. The DNA for the CDR3 is TGTGCCAGCAGTTTCGGTGGGACAGGGTGGGGTGAGCAGTTCTTC.

The chain links TRBV4-2 to TRBJ1-3; D is undetermined. Germline-derived CDR1 and CDR2 are LGHNA and YNFKEQ. The CDR3 is made up of 15 amino acids. Trimming stripped 0 bases from V and 0 bases from J, with 6 bases between. The CDR3 sequence: CASSQEESSGNTIYF. CDR3 sequence (DNA): TGTGCCAGCAGCCAAGAGGAGAGCTCTGGAAACACCATATATTTT.

V is TRBV5-8 and J is TRBJ1-2; D ambiguous. Trimming removed 1 base at V and 7 bases at J, with 11 bases between. Germline V CDR1 and CDR2: SGHTS, YDEGEE. The CDR3 is 13 residues long. For the CDR3, the DNA is TGTGCCAGCAGCTTGACTAGCGTAGGTGGCTACACCTTC. It specifies CASSLTSVGGYTF.

This chain's CDR3 is CASSLTDAYEQYF. In DNA form, the CDR3 reads TGTGCCAGCAGCTTGACTGACGCCTACGAGCAGTACTTC. The chain couples TRBV28 to TRBJ2-7; D ambiguous. Trimming pared 6 bases from V and 2 bases from J, leaving 11 bases between. Germline assignment: CDR1 MDHEN and CDR2 SYDVKM. CDR3 length: 13 amino acids.

Concerning this clone: This CDR3 is also generated by other DNA sequences in the sample. The genes are TRBV5-1 and TRBJ2-7; 10 nucleotides match TRBD1. Germline CDR1 SGHRS, CDR2 YFSETQ. Trimming removed 5 bases from V and 2 bases from J; junction bases left unmatched: 4. CDR3 length: 14 amino acids. The DNA of the CDR3 is TGCGCCAGCAGTGCCGGACAGGGGGCCTACGAGCAGTACTTC. Residues: CASSAGQGAYEQYF.

This clone was observed a single time. V usage is TRBV5-1 and J usage is TRBJ2-1; TRBD2 matches 9 bases. J gave up 4 bases and V 2 bases, and 7 bases lay outside the gene matches. Germline CDR1 and CDR2: SGHRS and YFSETQ. CDR3 length: 16 amino acids. The CDR3 spells CASSFPSGGKYNEQFF. CDR3 nucleotide sequence: TGCGCCAGCAGCTTCCCCAGCGGGGGGAAATACAATGAGCAGTTCTTC.

The rearrangement uses TRBV9 and TRBJ2-1; D unclear. CDR1 and CDR2 (germline): SGDLS, YYNGEE. Trimming removed 3 bases at V and 7 bases at J, with 8 bases between. This CDR3 is 12 amino acids long. The CDR3 nucleotides are TGTGCCAGCAGCGGGCCCTCAAATGAGCAGTTCTTC. Translated, it gives CASSGPSNEQFF. The full variable domain, in which reference TRBV9 and TRBJ2-1 provide the parts outside the CDR3, is DSGVTQTPKHLITATGQRVTLRCSPRSGDLSVYWYQQSLDQGLQFLIQYYNGEERAKGNILERFSAQQFPDLHSELNLSSLELGDSALYFCASSGPSNEQFFGPGTRLTVL.